This TCR beta chain stems from a study of blood T cell repertoires in COVID-19. Study-level background: Whether acute or convalescent, the COVID-19 samples came from the United States, Italy and Spain. In each case, the material was cDNA or gDNA derived from T cells, B-cell-depleted T cells, or PBMCs.

From germline, CDR1 is MNHEY and CDR2 SVGAGI. The CDR3 extends over 13 amino acids. The V gene lost 6 bases and the J gene lost 5 bases, with 10 bases spanning the gap. As processed by the authors: Estimation of nucleated cell counts relied on the amplification of reference gene primers. Method: immunoSEQ multiplex PCR; TCRdb's copy keeps in-frame clones and lacks some. D and trimming come from the DNA, and the V and J calls and clone size come from that table. This sample yields about 400,000 clones, of which just under 90% are seen a single time; about 1.8% belongs to the top ten. Cohort 3 recovery required two negative PCRs, clearance, or symptom resolution.

The sequence came from a woman in her thirties who had recovered from COVID-19. V is TRBV6-5 and J is TRBJ2-2; D perhaps matches TRBD2 (5 bases). Sequencing was carried out using PBMCs or T cells enriched from blood (not recorded which). Written as DNA, the CDR3 is TGTGCCAGCAGGGGAGCTTCAACCGGGGAGCTGTTTTTT. Translating it yields CASRGASTGELFF.